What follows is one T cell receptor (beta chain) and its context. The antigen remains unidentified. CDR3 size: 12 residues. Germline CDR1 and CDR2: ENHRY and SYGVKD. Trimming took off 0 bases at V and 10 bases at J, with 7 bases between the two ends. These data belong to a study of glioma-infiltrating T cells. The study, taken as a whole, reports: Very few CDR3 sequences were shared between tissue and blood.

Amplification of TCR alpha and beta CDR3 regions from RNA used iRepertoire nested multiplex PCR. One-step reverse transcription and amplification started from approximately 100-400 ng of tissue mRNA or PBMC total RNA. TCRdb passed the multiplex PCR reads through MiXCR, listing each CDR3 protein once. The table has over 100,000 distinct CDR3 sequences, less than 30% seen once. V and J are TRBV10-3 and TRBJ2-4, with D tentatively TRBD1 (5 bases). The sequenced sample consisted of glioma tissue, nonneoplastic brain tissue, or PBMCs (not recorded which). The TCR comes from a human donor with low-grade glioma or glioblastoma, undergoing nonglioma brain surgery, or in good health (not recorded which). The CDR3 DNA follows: TGTGCCATCAGTGAGTCAGGGGAAATTCAGTACTTC. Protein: CAISESGEIQYF.